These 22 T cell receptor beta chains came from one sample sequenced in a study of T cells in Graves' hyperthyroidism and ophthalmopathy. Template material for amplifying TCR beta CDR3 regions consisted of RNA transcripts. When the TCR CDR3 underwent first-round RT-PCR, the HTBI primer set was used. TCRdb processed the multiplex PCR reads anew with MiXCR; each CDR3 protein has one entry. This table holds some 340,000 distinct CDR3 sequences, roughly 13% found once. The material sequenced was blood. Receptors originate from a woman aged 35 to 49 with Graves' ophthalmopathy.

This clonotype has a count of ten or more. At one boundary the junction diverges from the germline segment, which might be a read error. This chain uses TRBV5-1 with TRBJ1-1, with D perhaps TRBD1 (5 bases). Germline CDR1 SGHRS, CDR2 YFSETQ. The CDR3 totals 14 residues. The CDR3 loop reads CASSPGTENTEAFF. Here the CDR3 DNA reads TGTGCCAGCAGTCCCGGGACGGAGAACACTGAAGCTTTCTTT.

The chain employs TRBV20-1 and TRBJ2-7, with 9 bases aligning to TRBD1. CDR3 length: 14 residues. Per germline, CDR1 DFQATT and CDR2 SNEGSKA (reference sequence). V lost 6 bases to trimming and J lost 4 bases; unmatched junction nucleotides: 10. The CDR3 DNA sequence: TGCAGTGCGGCACTTGGGACAGGGACATACGAGCAGTACTTC. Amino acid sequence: CSAALGTGTYEQYF.

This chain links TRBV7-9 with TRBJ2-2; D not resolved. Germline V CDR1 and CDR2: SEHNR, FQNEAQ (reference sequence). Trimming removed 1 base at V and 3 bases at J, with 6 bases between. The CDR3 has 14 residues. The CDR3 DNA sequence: TGTGCCAGCAGCTTAGTAACCTACACCGGGGAGCTGTTTTTT. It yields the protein CASSLVTYTGELFF.

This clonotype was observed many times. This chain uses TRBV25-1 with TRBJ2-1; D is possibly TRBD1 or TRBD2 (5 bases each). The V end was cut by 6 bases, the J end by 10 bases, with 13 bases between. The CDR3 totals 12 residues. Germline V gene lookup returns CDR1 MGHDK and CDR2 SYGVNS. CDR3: CASSGDRPEQFF. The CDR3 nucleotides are TGTGCCAGCAGCGGGGACCGACCAGAGCAGTTCTTC. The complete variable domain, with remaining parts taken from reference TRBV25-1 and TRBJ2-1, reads EADIYQTPRYLVIGTGKKITLECSQTMGHDKMYWYQQDPGMELHLIHYSYGVNSTEKGDLSSESTVSRIRTEHFPLTLESARPSHTSQYLCASSGDRPEQFFGPGTRLTVL.

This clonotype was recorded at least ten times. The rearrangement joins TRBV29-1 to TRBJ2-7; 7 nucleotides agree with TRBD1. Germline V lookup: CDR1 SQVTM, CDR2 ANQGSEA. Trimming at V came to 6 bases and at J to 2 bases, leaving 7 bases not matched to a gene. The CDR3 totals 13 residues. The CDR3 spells CSVVRDSTYEQYF. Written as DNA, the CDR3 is TGCAGCGTAGTACGGGACAGTACCTACGAGCAGTACTTC.

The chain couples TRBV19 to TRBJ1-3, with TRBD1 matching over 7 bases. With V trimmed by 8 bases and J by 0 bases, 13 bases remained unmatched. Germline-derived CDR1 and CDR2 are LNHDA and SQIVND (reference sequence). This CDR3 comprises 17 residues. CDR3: CASGRLTQGTSGNTIYF. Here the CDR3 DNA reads TGTGCCAGTGGGAGACTTACACAGGGGACCTCTGGAAACACCATATATTTT.

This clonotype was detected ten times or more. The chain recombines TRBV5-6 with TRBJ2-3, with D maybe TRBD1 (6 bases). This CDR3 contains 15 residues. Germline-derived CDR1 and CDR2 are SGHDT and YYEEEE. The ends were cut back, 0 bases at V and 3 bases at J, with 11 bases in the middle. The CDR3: CASSLGLGQTDTQYF. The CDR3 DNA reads TGTGCCAGCAGCTTGGGCCTTGGACAGACAGATACGCAGTATTTT.

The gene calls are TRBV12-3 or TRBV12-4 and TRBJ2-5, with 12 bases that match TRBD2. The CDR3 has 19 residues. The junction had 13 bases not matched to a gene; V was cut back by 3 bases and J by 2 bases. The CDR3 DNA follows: TGTGCCAGCAGTTTTAGCGCGGGACTAGCGGGCACCTTTCAAGAGACCCAGTACTTC. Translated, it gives CASSFSAGLAGTFQETQYF.

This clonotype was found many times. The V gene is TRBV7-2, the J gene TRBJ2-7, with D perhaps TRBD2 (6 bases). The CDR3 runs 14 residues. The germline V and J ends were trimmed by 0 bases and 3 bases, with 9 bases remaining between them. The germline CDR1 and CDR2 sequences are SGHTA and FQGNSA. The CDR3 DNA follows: TGTGCCAGCAGCTTAGCGGGGGGAAACTACGAGCAGTACTTC. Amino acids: CASSLAGGNYEQYF. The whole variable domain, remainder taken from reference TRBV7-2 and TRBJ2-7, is GAGVSQSPSNKVTEKGKDVELRCDPISGHTALYWYRQSLGQGLEFLIYFQGNSAPDKSGLPSDRFSAERTGGSVSTLTIQRTQQEDSAVYLCASSLAGGNYEQYFGPGTRLTVT.

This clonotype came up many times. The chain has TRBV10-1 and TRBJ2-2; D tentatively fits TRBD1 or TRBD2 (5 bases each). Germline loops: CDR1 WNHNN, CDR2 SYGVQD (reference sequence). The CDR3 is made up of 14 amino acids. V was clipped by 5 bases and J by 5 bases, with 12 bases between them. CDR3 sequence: CASSRDPGTGELFF. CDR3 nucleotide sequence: TGCGCCAGCAGTCGGGACCCTGGGACCGGGGAGCTGTTTTTT.

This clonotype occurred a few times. Written as DNA, the CDR3 is TGTGCCAGCAGCAGCGGAGAGGGATGGGAAAAACTGTTTTTT. This translates into CASSSGEGWEKLFF. The chain uses TRBV7-9 and TRBJ1-4; no clear D. Per germline, CDR1 SEHNR and CDR2 FQNEAQ (reference sequence). Trimming took 5 bases from V and 8 from J, leaving 15 bases between them. This CDR3 region has 14 residues.

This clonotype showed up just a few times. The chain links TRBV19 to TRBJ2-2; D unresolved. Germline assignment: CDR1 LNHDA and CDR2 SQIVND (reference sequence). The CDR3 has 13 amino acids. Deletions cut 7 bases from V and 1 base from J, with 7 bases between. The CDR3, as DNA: TGTGCCAGTAAGCACCAGAACACCGGGGAGCTGTTTTTT. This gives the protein CASKHQNTGELFF. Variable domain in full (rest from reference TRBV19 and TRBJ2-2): DGGITQSPKYLFRKEGQNVTLSCEQNLNHDAMYWYRQDPGQGLRLIYYSQIVNDFQKGDIAEGYSVSREKKESFPLTVTSAQKNPTAFYLCASKHQNTGELFFGEGSRLTVL.

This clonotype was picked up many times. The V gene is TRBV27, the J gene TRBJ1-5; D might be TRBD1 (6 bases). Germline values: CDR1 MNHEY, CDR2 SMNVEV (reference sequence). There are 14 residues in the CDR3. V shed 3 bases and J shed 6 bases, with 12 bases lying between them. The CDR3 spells CASSFYTGSQPQHF. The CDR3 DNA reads TGTGCCAGCAGTTTCTATACAGGGAGTCAGCCCCAGCATTTT.

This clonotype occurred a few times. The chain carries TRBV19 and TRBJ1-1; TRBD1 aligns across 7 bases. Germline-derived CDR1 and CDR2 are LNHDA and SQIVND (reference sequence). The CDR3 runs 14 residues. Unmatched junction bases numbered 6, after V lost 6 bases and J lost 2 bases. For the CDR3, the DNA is TGTGCCAGTAGGCCCGGGACAGCTAACACTGAAGCTTTCTTT. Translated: CASRPGTANTEAFF.

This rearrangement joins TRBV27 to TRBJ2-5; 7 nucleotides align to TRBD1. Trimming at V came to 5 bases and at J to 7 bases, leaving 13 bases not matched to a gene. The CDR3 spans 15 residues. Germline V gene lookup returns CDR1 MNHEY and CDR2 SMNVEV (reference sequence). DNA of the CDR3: TGTGCCAGCAGTCCCCAGACAGGGATTGGCGCGACCCAGTACTTC. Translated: CASSPQTGIGATQYF.

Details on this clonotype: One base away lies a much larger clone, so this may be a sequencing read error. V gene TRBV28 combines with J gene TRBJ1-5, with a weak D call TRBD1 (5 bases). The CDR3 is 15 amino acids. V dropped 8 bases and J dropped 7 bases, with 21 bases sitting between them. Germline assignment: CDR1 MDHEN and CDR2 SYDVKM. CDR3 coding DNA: TGTGCCAGCCGGCTCGGGACGGCCTGCCAACAGCCCCAGCATTTT. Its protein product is CASRLGTACQQPQHF. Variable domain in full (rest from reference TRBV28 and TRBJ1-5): DVKVTQSSRYLVKRTGEKVFLECVQDMDHENMFWYRQDPGLGLRLIYFSYDVKMKEKGDIPEGYSVSREKKERFSLILESASTNQTSMYLCASRLGTACQQPQHFGDGTRLSIL.

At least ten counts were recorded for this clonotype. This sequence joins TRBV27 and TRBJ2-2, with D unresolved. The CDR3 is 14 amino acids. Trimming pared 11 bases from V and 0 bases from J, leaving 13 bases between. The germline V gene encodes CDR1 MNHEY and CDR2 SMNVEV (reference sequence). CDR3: CAGRRFANTGELFF. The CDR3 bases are TGTGCCGGAAGACGGTTCGCGAACACCGGGGAGCTGTTTTTT.

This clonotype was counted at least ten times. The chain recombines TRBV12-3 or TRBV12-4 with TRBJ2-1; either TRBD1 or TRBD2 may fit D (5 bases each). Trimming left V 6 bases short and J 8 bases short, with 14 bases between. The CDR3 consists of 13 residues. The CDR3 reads CASRARERDEQFF. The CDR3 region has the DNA TGTGCCAGCAGAGCCAGGGAGAGGGATGAGCAGTTCTTC.

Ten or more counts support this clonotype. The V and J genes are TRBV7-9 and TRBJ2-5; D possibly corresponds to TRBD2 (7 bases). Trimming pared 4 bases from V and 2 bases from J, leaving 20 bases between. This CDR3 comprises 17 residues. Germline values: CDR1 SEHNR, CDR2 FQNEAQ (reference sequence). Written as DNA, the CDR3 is TGTGCCAGCAGCTCGGGGGGCGAGCGGCGGGAACAAGAGACCCAGTACTTC. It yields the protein CASSSGGERREQETQYF.

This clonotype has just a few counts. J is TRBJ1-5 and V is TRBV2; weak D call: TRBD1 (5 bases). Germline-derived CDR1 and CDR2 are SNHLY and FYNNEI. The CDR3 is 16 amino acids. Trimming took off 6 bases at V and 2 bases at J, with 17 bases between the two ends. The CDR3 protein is CASRAGGGEGNQPQHF. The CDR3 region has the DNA TGTGCCAGCAGGGCAGGTGGGGGGGAGGGCAATCAGCCCCAGCATTTT.

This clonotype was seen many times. The CDR3 DNA follows: TGTGCCAGCAGTGAGGCTTCGGGAAACAATGAGCAGTTCTTC. Protein: CASSEASGNNEQFF. The chain uses TRBV6-1 and TRBJ2-1; perhaps TRBD2 as D (5 bases). V dropped 3 bases and J dropped 5 bases, with 11 bases sitting between them. The CDR3 consists of 14 residues. Germline V gene data show CDR1 as MNHNS and CDR2 as SASEGT.

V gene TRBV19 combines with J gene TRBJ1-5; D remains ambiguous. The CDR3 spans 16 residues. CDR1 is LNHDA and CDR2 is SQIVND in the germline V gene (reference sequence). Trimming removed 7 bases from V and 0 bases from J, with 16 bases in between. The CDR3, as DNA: TGTGCCAGTAATGTACGGACCGATTATAGCAATCAGCCCCAGCATTTT. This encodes CASNVRTDYSNQPQHF.